This T cell receptor (beta chain) was captured in a study of coeliac disease. Study findings and constraints: Most TRB amino acid sequences occurred in only one sample.

V lost 4 bases and J lost 4; bases outside the gene matches: 3. Germline lookup yields CDR1 SGHAT and CDR2 FQNNGV. The CDR3 runs 15 residues. Sequencing used immunoSEQ multiplex PCR; TCRdb keeps in-frame clones, though not all of them. Of roughly 7,300 clones in the sample, less than 65% were seen once. As to this clone: Its antigen is currently unknown.

The material sequenced was lamina propria lymphocytes from the gut. This sequence was found in a woman aged 60 to 75 with active celiac disease. The chain couples TRBV11-2 to TRBJ2-1, with TRBD1 matching 11 bases. In DNA, the CDR3 is TGTGCCAGCAGCTCTGGGACAGGGGGATACAATGAGCAGTTCTTC. Translated: CASSSGTGGYNEQFF.